This TCR beta chain stems from a study of shared clonotypes between healthy human individuals. Points from the study as a whole: Across four donors, naive CD4 shared around 5%, naive CD8 under 4%, memory CD4 over 2%, memory CD8 around 0.36%. Though the depth was large, rarefaction showed that sorted-subset sequencing was incomplete. Clonotypes not shared had lower generation probabilities than those common to all four donors.

Sequencing was performed with immunoSEQ multiplex PCR; in TCRdb, only in-frame clones are kept and a portion is missing. The data show 2,500,000 or so clones, more than 90% seen once. Regarding this clone: No antigen is known for it.

CDR1 is MNHNS, CDR2 SASEGT, per germline. The CDR3 is 13 residues long. V was trimmed by 6 bases and J by 2 bases, leaving 11 bases between them. The chain is built from TRBV6-1 and TRBJ2-7, with D maybe TRBD1 (6 bases). The source of this sequence is a man aged 18 to 35 in good health. Input material: naive CD4+ T cells sorted from blood. The subset is: CD45RA+ positively selected. The CDR3 is CASRKPGAYEQYF. In DNA form, the CDR3 reads TGTGCCAGCAGGAAACCAGGGGCCTACGAGCAGTACTTC.